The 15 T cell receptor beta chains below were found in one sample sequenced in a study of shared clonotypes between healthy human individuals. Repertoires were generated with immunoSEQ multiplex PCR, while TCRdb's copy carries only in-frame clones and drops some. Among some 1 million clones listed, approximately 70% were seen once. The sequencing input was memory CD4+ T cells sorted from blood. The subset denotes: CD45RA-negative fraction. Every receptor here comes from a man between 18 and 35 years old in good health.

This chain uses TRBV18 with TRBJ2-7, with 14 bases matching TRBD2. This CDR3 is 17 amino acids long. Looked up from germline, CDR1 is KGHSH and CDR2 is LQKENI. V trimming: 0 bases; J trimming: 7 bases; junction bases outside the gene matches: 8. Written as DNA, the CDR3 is TGTGCCAGCTCACCACCCCGACTAGCGGGGGGGCCCCGGGAGCAGTACTTC. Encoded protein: CASSPPRLAGGPREQYF.

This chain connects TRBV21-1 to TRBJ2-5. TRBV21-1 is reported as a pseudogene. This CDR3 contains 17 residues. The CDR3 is CASSKAAETSVQETQYF. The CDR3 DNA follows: TGTGCCAGCAGCAAAGCGGCCGAGACAAGCGTCCAAGAGACCCAGTACTTC.

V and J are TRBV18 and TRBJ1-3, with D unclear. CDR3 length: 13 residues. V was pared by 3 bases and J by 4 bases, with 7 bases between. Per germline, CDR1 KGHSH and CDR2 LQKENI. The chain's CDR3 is CASSPPPGNTIYF. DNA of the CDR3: TGTGCCAGCTCACCCCCCCCAGGAAACACCATATATTTT.

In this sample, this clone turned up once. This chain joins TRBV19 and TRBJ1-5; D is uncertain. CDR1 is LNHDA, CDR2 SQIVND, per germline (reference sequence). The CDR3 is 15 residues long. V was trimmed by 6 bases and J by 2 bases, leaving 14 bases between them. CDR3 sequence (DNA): TGTGCCAGTAGAGTATTAGGAAGGGGCAATCAGCCCCAGCATTTT. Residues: CASRVLGRGNQPQHF.

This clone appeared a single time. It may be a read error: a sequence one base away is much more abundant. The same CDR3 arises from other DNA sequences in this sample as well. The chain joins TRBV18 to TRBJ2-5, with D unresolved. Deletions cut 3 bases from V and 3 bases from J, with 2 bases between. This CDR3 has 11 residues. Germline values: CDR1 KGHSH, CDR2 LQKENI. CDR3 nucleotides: TGTGCCAGCTCACCCGAAGAGACCCAGTACTTC. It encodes CASSPEETQYF.

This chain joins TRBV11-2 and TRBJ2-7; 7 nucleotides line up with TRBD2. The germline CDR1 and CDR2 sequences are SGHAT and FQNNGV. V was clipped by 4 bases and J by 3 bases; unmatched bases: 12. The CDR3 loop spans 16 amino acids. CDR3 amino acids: CASSSSAGEKIYEQYF. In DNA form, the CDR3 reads TGTGCCAGCAGCTCATCCGCGGGGGAGAAAATCTACGAGCAGTACTTC. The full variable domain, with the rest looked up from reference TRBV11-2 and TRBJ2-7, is EAGVAQSPRYKIIEKRQSVAFWCNPISGHATLYWYQQILGQGPKLLIQFQNNGVVDDSQLPKDRFSAERLKGVDSTLKIQPAKLEDSAVYLCASSSSAGEKIYEQYFGPGTRLTVT.

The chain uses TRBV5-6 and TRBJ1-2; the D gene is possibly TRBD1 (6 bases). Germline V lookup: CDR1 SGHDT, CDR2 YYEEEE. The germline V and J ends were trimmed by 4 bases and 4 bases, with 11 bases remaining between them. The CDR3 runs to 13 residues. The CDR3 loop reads CASSKAGVYGYTF. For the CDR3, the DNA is TGTGCCAGCAGCAAGGCAGGGGTCTATGGCTACACCTTC.

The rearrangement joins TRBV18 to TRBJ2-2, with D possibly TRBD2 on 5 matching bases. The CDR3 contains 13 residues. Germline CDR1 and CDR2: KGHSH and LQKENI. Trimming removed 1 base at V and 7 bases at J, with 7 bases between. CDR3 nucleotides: TGTGCCAGCTCACCACGAGGGAACGGGGAGCTGTTTTTT. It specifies CASSPRGNGELFF.

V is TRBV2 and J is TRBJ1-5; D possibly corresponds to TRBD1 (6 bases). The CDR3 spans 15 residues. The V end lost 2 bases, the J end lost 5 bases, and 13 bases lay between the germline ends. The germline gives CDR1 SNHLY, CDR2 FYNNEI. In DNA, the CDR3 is TGTGCCAGCAGTGAATTGGGGGGCGGGTATCAGCCCCAGCATTTT. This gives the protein CASSELGGGYQPQHF.

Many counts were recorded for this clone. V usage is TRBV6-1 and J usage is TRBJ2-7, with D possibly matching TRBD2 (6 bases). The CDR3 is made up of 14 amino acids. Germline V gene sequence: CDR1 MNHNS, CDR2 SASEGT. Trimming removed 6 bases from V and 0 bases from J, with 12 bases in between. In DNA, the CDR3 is TGTGCCAGCAGCAAAGCGGGTCTCTCCTACGAGCAGTACTTC. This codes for CASSKAGLSYEQYF.

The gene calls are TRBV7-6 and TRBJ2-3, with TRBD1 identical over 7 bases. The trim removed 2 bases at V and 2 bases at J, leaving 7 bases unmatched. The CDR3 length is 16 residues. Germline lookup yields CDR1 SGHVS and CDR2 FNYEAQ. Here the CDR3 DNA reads TGTGCCAGCAGCTTACTCTACAGGGGATCCACAGATACGCAGTATTTT. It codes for CASSLLYRGSTDTQYF.

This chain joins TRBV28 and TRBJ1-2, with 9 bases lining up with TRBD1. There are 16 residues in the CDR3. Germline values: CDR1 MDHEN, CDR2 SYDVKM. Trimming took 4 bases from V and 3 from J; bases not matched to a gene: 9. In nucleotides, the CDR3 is TGTGCCAGCAGTTCCTTTCCGACAGGGGGACACTATGGCTACACCTTC. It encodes CASSSFPTGGHYGYTF.

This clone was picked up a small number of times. The CDR3 nucleotides read TGTGCCAGCACCGAAGGACAGGCTCAAAATCAGCCCCAGCATTTT. This codes for CASTEGQAQNQPQHF. The V gene is TRBV2, the J gene TRBJ1-5, with TRBD1 matching 7 bases. V shed 7 bases and J 4 bases; nucleotides not matched to a gene: 10. There are 15 residues in the CDR3. CDR1 and CDR2 from the germline V gene are SNHLY and FYNNEI.

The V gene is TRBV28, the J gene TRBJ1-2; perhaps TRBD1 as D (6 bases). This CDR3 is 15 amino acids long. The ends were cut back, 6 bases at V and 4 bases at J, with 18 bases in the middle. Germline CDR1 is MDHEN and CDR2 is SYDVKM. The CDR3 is CASSLPGGETYGYTF. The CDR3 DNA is TGTGCCAGCAGCCTACCCGGGGGCGAGACCTATGGCTACACCTTC.

The CDR3 nucleotides are TGTGCCAGCAGTTCCGGGACAGGGGGGGCAGATACGCAGTATTTT. Protein: CASSSGTGGADTQYF. The chain uses TRBV6-5 and TRBJ2-3; 11 bases fit TRBD1. V was pared by 4 bases and J by 4 bases, with 4 bases of the junction left unmatched. The germline gives CDR1 MNHEY, CDR2 SVGAGI. This CDR3 has 15 residues.